A single T cell receptor (beta chain) is shown here with its context. This table comes from immunoSEQ multiplex PCR, and its TCRdb copy is limited to in-frame clones, with some not included. The table includes around 62,000 clones, roughly 91% detected once. This entry is derived from a study of OX40 agonist ivuxolimab in advanced cancers. This receptor was taken from an adult with an advanced solid tumor such as melanoma, head and neck, liver or kidney cancer. The specimen comprised CD4+ or CD8+ T cells sorted from blood, sampled in a trial of the OX40 agonist ivuxolimab.

The CDR3 reads CASSLNEGSSYEQYF. In nucleotides, the CDR3 is TGTGCCAGCAGCTTGAATGAGGGGTCCTCCTACGAGCAGTACTTC. The V and J genes are TRBV5-4 and TRBJ2-7, with D perhaps assigned TRBD1 or TRBD2 (5 bases each). In germline, CDR1 is SGHNT, CDR2 YYREEE (reference sequence). Between the trimmed V and J ends, which lost 1 base and 0 bases, there was a span of 11 bases. The CDR3 runs 15 residues.